The clone carrying this T cell receptor (beta chain) was seen ten or more times. Its antigen is not identified. These data belong to a study of identical twins. General study findings and limits: There was an excess of low generation probability in the out-of-frame alpha sequences that twins shared. The abundant beta clonotypes from cord blood had fewer insertions, and memory repertoires had none of this.

Germline-derived CDR1 and CDR2 are SEHNR and FQNEAQ (reference sequence). The CDR3 is made up of 14 amino acids. V lost 1 base, J lost 5 bases, and 12 bases lay in between. MiXCR, applied by TCRdb to the 5' RACE reads, yields one record per CDR3 protein. This table holds roughly 470,000 distinct CDR3 sequences, 13% to 15% found once. The same data also contributed to another study, on yellow fever vaccine responses in identical twins. As that study records: Twins' vaccine T cell response reportedly gave the appearance of partial convergence and partial personalization.

The sample was CD4+ T cells sorted from blood. The receptor comes from a woman aged 18-29 years in good health. The V gene is TRBV7-9, the J gene TRBJ2-7, with TRBD1 as a possible D gene (6 bases). The DNA for the CDR3 is TGTGCCAGCAGCTTAGAACAGGGCAGAGACGAGCAGTACTTC. Translating it yields CASSLEQGRDEQYF. The whole variable domain, filled in from reference TRBV7-9 and TRBJ2-7, reads DTGVSQNPRHKITKRGQNVTFRCDPISEHNRLYWYRQTLGQGPEFLTYFQNEAQLEKSRLLSDRFSAERPKGSFSTLEIQRTEQGDSAMYLCASSLEQGRDEQYFGPGTRLTVT.